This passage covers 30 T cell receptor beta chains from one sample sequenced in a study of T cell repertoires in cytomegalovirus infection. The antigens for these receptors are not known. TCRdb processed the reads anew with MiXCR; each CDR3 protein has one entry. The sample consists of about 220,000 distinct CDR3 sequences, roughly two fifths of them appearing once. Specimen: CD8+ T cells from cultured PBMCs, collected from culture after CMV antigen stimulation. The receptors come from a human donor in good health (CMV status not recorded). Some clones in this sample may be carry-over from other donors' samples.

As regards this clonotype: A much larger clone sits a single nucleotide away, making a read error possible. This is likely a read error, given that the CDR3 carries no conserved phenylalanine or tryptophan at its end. In DNA, the CDR3 is TGTGCCAGCAGTGACTCGAGGCGGGGGGGCTATGGCTACACCCTC. Amino acids: CASSDSRRGGYGYTL. This chain joins TRBV6-4 and TRBJ1-2; possibly TRBD1 for D (5 bases). Germline CDR1 and CDR2: MRHNA and SNTAGT. The CDR3 has 15 residues. V was cut by 0 bases and J by 4 bases, with 12 bases left in between.

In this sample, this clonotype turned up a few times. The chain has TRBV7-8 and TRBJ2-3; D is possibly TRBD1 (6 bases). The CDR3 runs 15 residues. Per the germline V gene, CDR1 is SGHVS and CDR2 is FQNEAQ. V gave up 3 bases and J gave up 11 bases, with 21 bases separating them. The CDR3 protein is CASSFLTGAPDEQYF. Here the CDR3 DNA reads TGTGCCAGCAGCTTTTTGACAGGCGCTCCAGATGAGCAGTATTTT.

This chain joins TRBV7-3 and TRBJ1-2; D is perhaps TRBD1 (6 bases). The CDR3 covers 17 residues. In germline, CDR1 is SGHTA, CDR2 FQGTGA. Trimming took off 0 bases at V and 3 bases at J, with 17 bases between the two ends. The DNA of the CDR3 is TGTGCCAGCAGCTTAACGGCCGCCCTGGGGGCGGACTATGGCTACACCTTC. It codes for CASSLTAALGADYGYTF. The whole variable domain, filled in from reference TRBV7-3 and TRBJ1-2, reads GAGVSQTPSNKVTEKGKYVELRCDPISGHTALYWYRQSLGQGPEFLIYFQGTGAADDSGLPNDRFFAVRPEGSVSTLKIQRTERGDSAVYLCASSLTAALGADYGYTFGSGTRLTVV.

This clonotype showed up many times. This chain's CDR3 is CASSYSTGFSNQPQHF. As DNA, the CDR3 is TGTGCCAGCAGTTACAGTACAGGTTTTAGCAATCAGCCCCAGCATTTT. The V and J genes are TRBV6-6 and TRBJ1-5, with D maybe TRBD1 (5 bases). The V gene's germline CDR1 is MNHNY and CDR2 SVGAGI (reference sequence). Trimming stripped 2 bases from V and 0 bases from J, with 11 bases between. This CDR3 comprises 16 residues.

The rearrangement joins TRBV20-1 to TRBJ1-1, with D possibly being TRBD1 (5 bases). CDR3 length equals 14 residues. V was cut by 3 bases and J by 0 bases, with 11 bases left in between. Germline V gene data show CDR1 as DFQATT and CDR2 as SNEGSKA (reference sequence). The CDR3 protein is CSASWRGLNTEAFF. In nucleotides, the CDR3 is TGCAGTGCTAGTTGGCGGGGCCTGAACACTGAAGCTTTCTTT.

CDR3 protein: CASSPGQGDQPQHF. CDR3 nucleotide sequence: TGTGCCAGCAGCCCGGGACAGGGAGACCAGCCCCAGCATTTT. This rearrangement joins TRBV7-9 to TRBJ1-5, with 9 bases aligning to TRBD1. In germline, CDR1 is SEHNR, CDR2 FQNEAQ (reference sequence). V lost 5 bases to trimming and J lost 7 bases; unmatched junction nucleotides: 6. CDR3 length: 14 amino acids.

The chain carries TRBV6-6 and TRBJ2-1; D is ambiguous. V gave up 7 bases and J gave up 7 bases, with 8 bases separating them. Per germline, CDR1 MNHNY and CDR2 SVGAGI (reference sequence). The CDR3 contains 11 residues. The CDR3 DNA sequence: TGTGCCAGCAAGACCGGGAATGAGCAGTTCTTC. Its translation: CASKTGNEQFF.

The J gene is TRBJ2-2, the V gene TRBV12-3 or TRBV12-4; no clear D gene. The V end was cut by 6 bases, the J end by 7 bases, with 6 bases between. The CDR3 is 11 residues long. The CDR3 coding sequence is TGTGCCAGCAGAAAACTCGGGGAGCTGTTTTTT. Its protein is CASRKLGELFF.

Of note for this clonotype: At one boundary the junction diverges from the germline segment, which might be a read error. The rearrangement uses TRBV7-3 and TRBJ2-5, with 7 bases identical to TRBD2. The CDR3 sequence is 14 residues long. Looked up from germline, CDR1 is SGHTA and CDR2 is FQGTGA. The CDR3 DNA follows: TGTGCAAGCAGCCCCCTGGGGGAGGGAGAGACCCAGTACTTC. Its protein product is CASSPLGEGETQYF.

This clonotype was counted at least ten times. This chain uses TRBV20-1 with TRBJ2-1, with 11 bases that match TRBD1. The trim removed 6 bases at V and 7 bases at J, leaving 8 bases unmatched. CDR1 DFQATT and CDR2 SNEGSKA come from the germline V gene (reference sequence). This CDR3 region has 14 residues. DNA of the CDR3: TGCAGTGCCCTAGGGGACAGGGGGAGGAATGAGCAGTTCTTC. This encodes CSALGDRGRNEQFF.

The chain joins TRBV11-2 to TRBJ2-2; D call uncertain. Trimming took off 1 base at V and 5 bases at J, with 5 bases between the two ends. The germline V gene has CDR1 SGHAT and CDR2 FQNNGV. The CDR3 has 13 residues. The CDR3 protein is CASSLGPTGELFF. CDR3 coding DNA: TGTGCCAGCAGCTTAGGCCCTACCGGGGAGCTGTTTTTT. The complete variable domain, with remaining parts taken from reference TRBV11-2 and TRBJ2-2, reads EAGVAQSPRYKIIEKRQSVAFWCNPISGHATLYWYQQILGQGPKLLIQFQNNGVVDDSQLPKDRFSAERLKGVDSTLKIQPAKLEDSAVYLCASSLGPTGELFFGEGSRLTVL.

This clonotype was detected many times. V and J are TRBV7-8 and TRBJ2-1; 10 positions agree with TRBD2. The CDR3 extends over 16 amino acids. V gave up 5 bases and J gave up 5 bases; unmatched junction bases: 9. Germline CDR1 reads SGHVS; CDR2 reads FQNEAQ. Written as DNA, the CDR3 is TGTGCCAGCAGCACATTCTCCCTAGCGGGGGACAATGAGCAGTTCTTC. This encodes CASSTFSLAGDNEQFF.

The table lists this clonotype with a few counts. DNA for the CDR3: TGCGCCAGCAGCCAAGACGGAACAGTTCAAGAGACCCAGTACTTC. Its protein product is CASSQDGTVQETQYF. This chain joins TRBV4-1 and TRBJ2-5; D not resolved. V was cut by 0 bases and J by 2 bases, with 10 bases left in between. CDR1 and CDR2 (germline): MGHRA, YSYEKL. The CDR3 has 15 amino acids.

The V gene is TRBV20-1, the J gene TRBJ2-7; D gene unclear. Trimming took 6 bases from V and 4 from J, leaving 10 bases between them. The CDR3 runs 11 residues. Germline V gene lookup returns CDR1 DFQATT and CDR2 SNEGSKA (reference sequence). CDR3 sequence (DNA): TGCAGTGCCCCCGGCGCGTACGAGCAGTACTTC. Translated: CSAPGAYEQYF.

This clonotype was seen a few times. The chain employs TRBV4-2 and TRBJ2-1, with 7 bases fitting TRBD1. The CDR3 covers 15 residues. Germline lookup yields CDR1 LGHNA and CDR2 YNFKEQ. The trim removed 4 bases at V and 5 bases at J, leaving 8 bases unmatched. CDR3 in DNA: TGTGCCAGCAGCCTATCCGGGACAGCGAACAATGAGCAGTTCTTC. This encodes CASSLSGTANNEQFF.

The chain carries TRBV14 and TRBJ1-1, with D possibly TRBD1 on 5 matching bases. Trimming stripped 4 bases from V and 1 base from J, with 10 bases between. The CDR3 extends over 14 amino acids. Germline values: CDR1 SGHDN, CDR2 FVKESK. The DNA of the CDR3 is TGTGCCAGCAGCCCCAGGGTCGCGAACACTGAAGCTTTCTTT. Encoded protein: CASSPRVANTEAFF. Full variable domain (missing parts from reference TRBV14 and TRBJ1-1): EAGVTQFPSHSVIEKGQTVTLRCDPISGHDNLYWYRRVMGKEIKFLLHFVKESKQDESGMPNNRFLAERTGGTYSTLKVQPAELEDSGVYFCASSPRVANTEAFFGQGTRLTVV.

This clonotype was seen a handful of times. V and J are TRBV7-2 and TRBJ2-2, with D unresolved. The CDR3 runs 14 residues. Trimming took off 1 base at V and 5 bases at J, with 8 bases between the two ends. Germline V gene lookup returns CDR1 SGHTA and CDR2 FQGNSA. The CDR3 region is CASSLGLATGELFF. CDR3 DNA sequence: TGTGCCAGCAGCTTAGGACTCGCTACCGGGGAGCTGTTTTTT.

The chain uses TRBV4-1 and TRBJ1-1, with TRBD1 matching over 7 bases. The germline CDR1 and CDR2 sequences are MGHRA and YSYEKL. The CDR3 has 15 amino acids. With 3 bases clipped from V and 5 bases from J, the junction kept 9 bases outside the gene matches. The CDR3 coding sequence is TGCGCCAGCAGCCAGGATAACAGGGGCTGGACTGAAGCTTTCTTT. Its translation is CASSQDNRGWTEAFF.

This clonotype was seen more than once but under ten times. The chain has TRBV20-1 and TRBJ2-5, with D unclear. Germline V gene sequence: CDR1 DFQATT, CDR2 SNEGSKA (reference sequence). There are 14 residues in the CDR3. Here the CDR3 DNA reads TGCAGCCTAAACCCCGGAGCCCCCCAAGAGACCCAGTACTTC. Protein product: CSLNPGAPQETQYF.

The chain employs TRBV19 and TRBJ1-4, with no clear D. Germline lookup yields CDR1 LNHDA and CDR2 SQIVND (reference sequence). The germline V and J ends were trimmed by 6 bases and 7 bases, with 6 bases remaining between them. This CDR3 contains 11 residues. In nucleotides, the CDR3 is TGTGCCAGTAGCACCCGTGAAAAACTGTTTTTT. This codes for CASSTREKLFF. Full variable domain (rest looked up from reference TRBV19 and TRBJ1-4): DGGITQSPKYLFRKEGQNVTLSCEQNLNHDAMYWYRQDPGQGLRLIYYSQIVNDFQKGDIAEGYSVSREKKESFPLTVTSAQKNPTAFYLCASSTREKLFFGSGTQLSVL.

CDR3 coding DNA: TGTGCCAGCAGTCACACAGGGGGCCCTCAGCCCCAGCATTTT. Protein product: CASSHTGGPQPQHF. This chain connects TRBV11-2 to TRBJ1-5; 9 bases fit TRBD1. J gave up 6 bases and V 6 bases, and 6 bases lay outside the gene matches. Germline V lookup: CDR1 SGHAT, CDR2 FQNNGV. The CDR3 runs to 14 residues.

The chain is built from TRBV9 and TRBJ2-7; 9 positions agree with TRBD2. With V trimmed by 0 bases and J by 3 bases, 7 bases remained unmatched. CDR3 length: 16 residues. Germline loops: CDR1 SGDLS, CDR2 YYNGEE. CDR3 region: CASSVGSAGGIYEQYF. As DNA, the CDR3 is TGTGCCAGCAGCGTAGGATCGGCGGGAGGGATCTACGAGCAGTACTTC.

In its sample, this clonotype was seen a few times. CDR3 residues: CASSPPRGGARFSQETQYF. DNA for the CDR3: TGTGCCAGCAGCCCTCCGCGGGGGGGAGCCCGATTCTCCCAAGAGACCCAGTACTTC. V gene TRBV11-2 combines with J gene TRBJ2-5, with 9 bases matching TRBD2. The CDR3 loop spans 19 amino acids. Germline V gene data show CDR1 as SGHAT and CDR2 as FQNNGV. The V segment lost 5 bases and the J segment 1 base; nucleotides outside the gene matches: 17.

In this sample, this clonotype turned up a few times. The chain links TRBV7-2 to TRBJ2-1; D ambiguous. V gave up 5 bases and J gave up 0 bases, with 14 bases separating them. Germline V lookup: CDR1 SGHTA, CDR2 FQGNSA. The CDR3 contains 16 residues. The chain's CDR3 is CASSPLLLISYNEQFF. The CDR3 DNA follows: TGTGCCAGCAGCCCTCTTCTCCTTATCTCCTACAATGAGCAGTTCTTC.

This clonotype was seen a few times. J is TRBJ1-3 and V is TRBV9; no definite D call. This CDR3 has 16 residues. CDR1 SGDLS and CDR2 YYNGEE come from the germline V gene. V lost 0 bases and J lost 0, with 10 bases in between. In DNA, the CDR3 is TGTGCCAGCAGCGTAGGAGGAAGTAGCTCTGGAAACACCATATATTTT. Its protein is CASSVGGSSSGNTIYF.

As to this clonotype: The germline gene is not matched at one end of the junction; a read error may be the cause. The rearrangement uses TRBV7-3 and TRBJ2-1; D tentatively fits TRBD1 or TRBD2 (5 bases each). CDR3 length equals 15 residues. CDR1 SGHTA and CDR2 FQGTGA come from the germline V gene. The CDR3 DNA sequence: TGTGCCCGCAGCTTATACGGGACCTCCTACAATGAGCAGTTCTTC. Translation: CARSLYGTSYNEQFF.

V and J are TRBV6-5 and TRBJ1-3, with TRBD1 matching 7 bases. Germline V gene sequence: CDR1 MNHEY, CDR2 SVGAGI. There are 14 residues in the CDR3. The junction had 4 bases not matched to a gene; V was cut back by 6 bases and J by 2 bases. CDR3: CASSGGTAGNTIYF. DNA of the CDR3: TGTGCCAGCAGCGGAGGGACAGCTGGAAACACCATATATTTT.

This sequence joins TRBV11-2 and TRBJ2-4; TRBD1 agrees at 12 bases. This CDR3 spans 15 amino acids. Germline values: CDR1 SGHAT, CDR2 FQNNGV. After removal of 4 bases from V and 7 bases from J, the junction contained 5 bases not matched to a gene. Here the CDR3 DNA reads TGTGCCAGCAGCTCGGGACAGGGGGCTCGTAACATTCAGTACTTC. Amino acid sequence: CASSSGQGARNIQYF.

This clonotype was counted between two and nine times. The CDR3 region is CAISESAAREQYF. The CDR3 DNA follows: TGTGCCATCAGTGAGTCGGCGGCTCGGGAGCAGTACTTC. The gene calls are TRBV10-3 and TRBJ2-7; D uncertain. This CDR3 region has 13 residues. Germline CDR1 and CDR2: ENHRY and SYGVKD. The ends were cut back, 0 bases at V and 7 bases at J, with 10 bases in the middle.

CDR3 amino acids: CASSHRTVQGGGVTQYF. CDR3 coding DNA: TGTGCCAGCAGCCACCGAACCGTTCAGGGAGGGGGAGTGACCCAGTACTTC. This sequence joins TRBV13 and TRBJ2-5; possibly TRBD2 for D (7 bases). The CDR3 loop spans 17 amino acids. The germline V and J ends were trimmed by 5 bases and 7 bases, with 26 bases remaining between them. Germline CDR1 reads PRHDT; CDR2 reads FYEKMQ (reference sequence).